This T cell receptor beta chain was retrieved from a study of shared clonotypes between healthy human individuals. The CD4+ fraction was divided into a CD45RA+ naive subset and a CD45RA-negative memory subset. From germline, CDR1 is MNHEY and CDR2 SVGAGI. The CDR3 is 15 residues long. V shed 1 base and J 7 bases; nucleotides not matched to a gene: 7. Only in-frame clones appear in the TCRdb table, and some are missing; sequencing was by immunoSEQ multiplex PCR. The profile shows 900,000 to 1,200,000 clones, about 84% of them singletons. The chain recombines TRBV6-5 with TRBJ2-7; TRBD1 aligns across 10 bases. The specimen was memory CD4+ T cells from PBMCs. The subset here: CD45RA-negative fraction. The receptor was isolated from a man between 18 and 35 years old in good health. Some clones in this sample may be carry-over from other donors' samples. The chain's CDR3 is CASSYFGTGVGEQYF. DNA of the CDR3: TGTGCCAGCAGTTACTTCGGGACAGGGGTTGGGGAGCAGTACTTC.